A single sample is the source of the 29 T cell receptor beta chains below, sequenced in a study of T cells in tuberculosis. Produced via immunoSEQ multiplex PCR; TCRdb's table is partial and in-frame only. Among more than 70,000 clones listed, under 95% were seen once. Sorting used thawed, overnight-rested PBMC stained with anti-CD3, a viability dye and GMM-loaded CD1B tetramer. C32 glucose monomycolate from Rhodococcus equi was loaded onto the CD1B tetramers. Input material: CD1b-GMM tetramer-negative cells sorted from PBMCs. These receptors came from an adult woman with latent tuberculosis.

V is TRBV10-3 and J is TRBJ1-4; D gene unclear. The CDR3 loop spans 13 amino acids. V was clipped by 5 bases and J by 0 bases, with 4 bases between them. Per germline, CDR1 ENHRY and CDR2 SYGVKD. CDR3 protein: CAISRTTNEKLFF. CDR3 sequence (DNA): TGTGCCATCAGTCGTACAACTAATGAAAAACTGTTTTTT.

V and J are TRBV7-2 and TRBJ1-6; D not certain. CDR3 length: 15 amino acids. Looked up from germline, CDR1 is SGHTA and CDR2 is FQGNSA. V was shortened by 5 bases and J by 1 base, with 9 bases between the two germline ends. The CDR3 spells CASSPQTSYNSPLHF. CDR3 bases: TGTGCCAGCAGCCCCCAGACATCCTATAATTCACCCCTCCACTTT.

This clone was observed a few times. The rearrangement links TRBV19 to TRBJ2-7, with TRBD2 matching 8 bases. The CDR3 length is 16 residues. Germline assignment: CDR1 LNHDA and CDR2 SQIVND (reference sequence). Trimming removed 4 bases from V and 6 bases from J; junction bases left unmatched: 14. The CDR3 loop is CASSTRLDVGLAEQYF. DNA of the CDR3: TGTGCCAGTAGTACCCGCCTGGACGTTGGACTAGCCGAGCAGTACTTC. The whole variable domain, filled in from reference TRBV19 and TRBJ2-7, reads DGGITQSPKYLFRKEGQNVTLSCEQNLNHDAMYWYRQDPGQGLRLIYYSQIVNDFQKGDIAEGYSVSREKKESFPLTVTSAQKNPTAFYLCASSTRLDVGLAEQYFGPGTRLTVT.

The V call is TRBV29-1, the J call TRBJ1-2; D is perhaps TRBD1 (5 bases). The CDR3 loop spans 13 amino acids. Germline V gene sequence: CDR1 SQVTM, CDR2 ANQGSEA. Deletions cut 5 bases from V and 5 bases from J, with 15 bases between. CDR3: CSVKTEDGYGYTF. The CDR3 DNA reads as TGCAGCGTTAAGACAGAGGACGGGTATGGCTACACCTTC.

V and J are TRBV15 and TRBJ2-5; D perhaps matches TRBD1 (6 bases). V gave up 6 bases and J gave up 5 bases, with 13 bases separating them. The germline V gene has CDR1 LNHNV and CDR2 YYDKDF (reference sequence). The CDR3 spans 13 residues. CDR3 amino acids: CATRVGGLETQYF. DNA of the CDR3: TGTGCCACCAGGGTAGGGGGATTGGAGACCCAGTACTTC.

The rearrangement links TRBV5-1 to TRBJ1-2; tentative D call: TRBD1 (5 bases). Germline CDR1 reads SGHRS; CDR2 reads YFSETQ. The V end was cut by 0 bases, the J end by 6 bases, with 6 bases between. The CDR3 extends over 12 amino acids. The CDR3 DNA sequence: TGCGCCAGCAGCTTGGGACAGAATGGCTACACCTTC. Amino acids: CASSLGQNGYTF.

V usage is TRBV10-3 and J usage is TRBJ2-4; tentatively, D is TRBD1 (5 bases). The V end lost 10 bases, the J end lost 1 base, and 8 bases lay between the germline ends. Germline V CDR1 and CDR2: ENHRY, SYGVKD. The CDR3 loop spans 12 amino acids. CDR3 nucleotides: TGTGCCACCGCAGGGGCCAAAAACATTCAGTACTTC. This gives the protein CATAGAKNIQYF.

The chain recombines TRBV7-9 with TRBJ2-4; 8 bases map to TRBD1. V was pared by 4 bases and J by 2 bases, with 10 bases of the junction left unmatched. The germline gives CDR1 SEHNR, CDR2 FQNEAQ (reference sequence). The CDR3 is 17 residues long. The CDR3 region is CASSSHTGGRPKNIQYF. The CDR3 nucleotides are TGTGCCAGCAGCTCCCACACAGGGGGTCGTCCCAAAAACATTCAGTACTTC. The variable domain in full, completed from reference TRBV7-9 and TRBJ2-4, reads DTGVSQNPRHKITKRGQNVTFRCDPISEHNRLYWYRQTLGQGPEFLTYFQNEAQLEKSRLLSDRFSAERPKGSFSTLEIQRTEQGDSAMYLCASSSHTGGRPKNIQYFGAGTRLSVL.

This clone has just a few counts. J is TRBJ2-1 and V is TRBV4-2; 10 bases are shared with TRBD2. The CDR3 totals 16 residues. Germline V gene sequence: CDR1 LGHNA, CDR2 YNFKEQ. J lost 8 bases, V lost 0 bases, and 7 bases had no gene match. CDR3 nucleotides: TGTGCCAGCAGCCAAGAAACAGCGGGGGGGGCCGATGAGCAGTTCTTC. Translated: CASSQETAGGADEQFF.

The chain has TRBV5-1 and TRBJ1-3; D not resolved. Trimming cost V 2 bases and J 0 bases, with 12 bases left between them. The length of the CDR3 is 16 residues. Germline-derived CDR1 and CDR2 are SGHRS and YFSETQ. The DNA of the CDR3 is TGCGCCAGCAGCTTATCCCAAAGGAGCTCTGGAAACACCATATATTTT. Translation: CASSLSQRSSGNTIYF.

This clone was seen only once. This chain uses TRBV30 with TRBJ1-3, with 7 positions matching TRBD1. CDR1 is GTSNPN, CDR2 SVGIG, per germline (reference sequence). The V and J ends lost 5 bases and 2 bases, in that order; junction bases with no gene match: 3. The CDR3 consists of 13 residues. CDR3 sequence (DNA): TGTGCCTGGGCGACAGGGACTGGAAACACCATATATTTT. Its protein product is CAWATGTGNTIYF.

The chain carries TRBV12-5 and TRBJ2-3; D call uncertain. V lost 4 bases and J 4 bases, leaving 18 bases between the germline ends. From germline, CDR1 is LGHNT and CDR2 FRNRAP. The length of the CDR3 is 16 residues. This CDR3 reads CASGWPSARGPDTQYF. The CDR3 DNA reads TGTGCTAGTGGTTGGCCCTCGGCCCGAGGTCCAGATACGCAGTATTTT.

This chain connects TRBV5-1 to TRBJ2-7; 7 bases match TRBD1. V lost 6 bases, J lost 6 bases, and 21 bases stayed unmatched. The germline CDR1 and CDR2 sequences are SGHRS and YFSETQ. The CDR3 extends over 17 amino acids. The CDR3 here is CASTRDYRRDSPGEQYF. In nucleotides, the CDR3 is TGCGCCAGCACCCGAGACTATCGAAGGGACAGCCCCGGCGAGCAGTACTTC. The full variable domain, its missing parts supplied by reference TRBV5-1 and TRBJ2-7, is KAGVTQTPRYLIKTRGQQVTLSCSPISGHRSVSWYQQTPGQGLQFLFEYFSETQRNKGNFPGRFSGRQFSNSRSEMNVSTLELGDSALYLCASTRDYRRDSPGEQYFGPGTRLTVT.

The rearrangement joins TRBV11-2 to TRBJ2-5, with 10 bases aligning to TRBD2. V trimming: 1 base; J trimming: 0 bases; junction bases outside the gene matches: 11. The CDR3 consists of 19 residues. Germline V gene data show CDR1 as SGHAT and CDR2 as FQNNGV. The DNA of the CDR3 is TGTGCCAGCAGCTTAGTGTGGGCTAGCGGGGGACCTTACCAAGAGACCCAGTACTTC. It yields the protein CASSLVWASGGPYQETQYF.

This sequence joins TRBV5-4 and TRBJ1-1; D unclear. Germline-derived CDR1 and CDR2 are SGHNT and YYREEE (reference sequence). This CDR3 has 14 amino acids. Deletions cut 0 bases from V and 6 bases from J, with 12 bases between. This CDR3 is CASSLVGGFSEAFF. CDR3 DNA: TGTGCCAGCAGCTTGGTAGGCGGGTTCTCTGAAGCTTTCTTT.

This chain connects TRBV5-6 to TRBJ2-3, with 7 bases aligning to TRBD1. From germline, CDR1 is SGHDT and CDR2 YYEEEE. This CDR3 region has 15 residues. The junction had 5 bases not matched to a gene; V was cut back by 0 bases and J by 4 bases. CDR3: CASSLGDSQADTQYF. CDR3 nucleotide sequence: TGTGCCAGCAGCTTGGGGGACAGTCAGGCAGATACGCAGTATTTT.

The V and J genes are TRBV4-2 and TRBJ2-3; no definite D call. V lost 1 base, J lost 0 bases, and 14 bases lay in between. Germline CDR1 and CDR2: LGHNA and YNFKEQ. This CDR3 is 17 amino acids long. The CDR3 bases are TGTGCCAGCAGCCAAGTAAGTGGAGCTGCTAGCACAGATACGCAGTATTTT. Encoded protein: CASSQVSGAASTDTQYF.

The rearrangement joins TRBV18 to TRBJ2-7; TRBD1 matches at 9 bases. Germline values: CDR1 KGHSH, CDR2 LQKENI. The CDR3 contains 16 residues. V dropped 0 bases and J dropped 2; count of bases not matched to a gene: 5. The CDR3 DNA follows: TGTGCCAGCTCACCACCGGGGGGGACAGGGACCTACGAGCAGTACTTC. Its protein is CASSPPGGTGTYEQYF.

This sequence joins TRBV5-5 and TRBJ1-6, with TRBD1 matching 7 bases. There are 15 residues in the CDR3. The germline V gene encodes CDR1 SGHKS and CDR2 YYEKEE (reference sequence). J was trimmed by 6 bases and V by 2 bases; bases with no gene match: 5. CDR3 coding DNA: TGTGCCAGCAGCTTATACACAGGGGTTAATTCACCCCTCCACTTT. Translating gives CASSLYTGVNSPLHF.

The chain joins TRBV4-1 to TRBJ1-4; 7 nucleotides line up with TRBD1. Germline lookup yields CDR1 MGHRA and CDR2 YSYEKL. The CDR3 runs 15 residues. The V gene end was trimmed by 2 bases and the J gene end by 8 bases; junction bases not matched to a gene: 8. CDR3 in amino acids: CASSQYFQQGEKLFF. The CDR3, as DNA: TGCGCCAGCAGCCAATATTTTCAACAGGGGGAAAAACTGTTTTTT.

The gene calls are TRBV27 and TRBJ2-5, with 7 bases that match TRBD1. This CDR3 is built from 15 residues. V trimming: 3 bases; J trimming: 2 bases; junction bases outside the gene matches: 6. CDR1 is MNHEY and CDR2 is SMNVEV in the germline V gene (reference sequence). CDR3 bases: TGTGCCAGCAGTTTTCTGGGGACAGAACAAGAGACCCAGTACTTC. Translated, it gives CASSFLGTEQETQYF.

The CDR3 DNA sequence: TGTGCCAGCAGCCCTATACGGACAGGGACGGGTGAGACCCAGTACTTC. Its protein product is CASSPIRTGTGETQYF. The rearrangement links TRBV7-2 to TRBJ2-5, with 8 positions matching TRBD1. The CDR3 loop spans 16 amino acids. V lost 5 bases and J lost 5; bases outside the gene matches: 13. The germline V gene encodes CDR1 SGHTA and CDR2 FQGNSA.

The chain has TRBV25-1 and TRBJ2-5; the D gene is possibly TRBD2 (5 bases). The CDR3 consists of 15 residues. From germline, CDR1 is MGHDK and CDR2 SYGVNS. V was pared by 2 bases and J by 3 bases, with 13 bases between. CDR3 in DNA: TGTGCCAGCAGTGAACCGGGCCCCGGGAAAGAGACCCAGTACTTC. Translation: CASSEPGPGKETQYF. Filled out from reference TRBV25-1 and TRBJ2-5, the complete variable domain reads EADIYQTPRYLVIGTGKKITLECSQTMGHDKMYWYQQDPGMELHLIHYSYGVNSTEKGDLSSESTVSRIRTEHFPLTLESARPSHTSQYLCASSEPGPGKETQYFGPGTRLLVL.

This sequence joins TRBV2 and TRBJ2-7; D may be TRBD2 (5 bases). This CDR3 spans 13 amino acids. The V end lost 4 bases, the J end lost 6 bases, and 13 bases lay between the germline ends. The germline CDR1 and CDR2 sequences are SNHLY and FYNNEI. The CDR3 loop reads CASSASGGGEQYF. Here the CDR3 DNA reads TGTGCCAGCAGTGCGAGTGGAGGTGGCGAGCAGTACTTC.

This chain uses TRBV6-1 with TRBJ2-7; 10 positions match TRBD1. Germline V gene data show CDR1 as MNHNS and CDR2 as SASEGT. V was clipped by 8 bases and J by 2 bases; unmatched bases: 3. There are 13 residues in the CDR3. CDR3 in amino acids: CASRGTGAYEQYV. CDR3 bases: TGTGCCAGCCGCGGGACAGGGGCCTACGAGCAGTACGTC.

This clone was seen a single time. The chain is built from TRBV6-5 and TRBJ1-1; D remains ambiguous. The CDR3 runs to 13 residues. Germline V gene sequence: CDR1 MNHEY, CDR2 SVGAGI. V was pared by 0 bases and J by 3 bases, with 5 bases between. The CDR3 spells CASSYSFYTEAFF. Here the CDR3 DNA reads TGTGCCAGCAGTTACTCCTTCTACACTGAAGCTTTCTTT.

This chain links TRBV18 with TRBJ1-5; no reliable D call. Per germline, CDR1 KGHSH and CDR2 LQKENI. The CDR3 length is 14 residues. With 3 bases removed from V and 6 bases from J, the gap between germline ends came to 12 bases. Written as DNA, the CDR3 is TGTGCCAGCTCACCCGAGGGCGCGGGTCAGCCCCAGCATTTT. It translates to CASSPEGAGQPQHF.

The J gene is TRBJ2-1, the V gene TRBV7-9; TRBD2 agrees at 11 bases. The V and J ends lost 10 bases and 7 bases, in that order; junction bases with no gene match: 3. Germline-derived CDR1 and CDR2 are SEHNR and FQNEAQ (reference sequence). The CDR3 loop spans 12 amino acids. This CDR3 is CATTSGENEQFF. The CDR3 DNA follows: TGTGCCACGACTAGCGGGGAGAATGAGCAGTTCTTC.

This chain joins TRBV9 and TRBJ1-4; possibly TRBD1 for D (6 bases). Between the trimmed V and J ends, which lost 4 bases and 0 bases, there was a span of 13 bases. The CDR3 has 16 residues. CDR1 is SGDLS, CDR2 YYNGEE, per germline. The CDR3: CASSWGNRATNEKLFF. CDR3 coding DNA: TGTGCCAGCAGCTGGGGAAACAGGGCAACTAATGAAAAACTGTTTTTT.